This TCR beta chain was found in a study of shared clonotypes between healthy human individuals (dated by TCRdb to the early 2020s). Context from the whole study: The cohort included a few men and two women between 18 and 49 years of age. For each donor, three plates each were used for CD4 naive and CD4 memory, two plates were used for CD8 naive, and one plate was used for CD8 memory. The study deeply sequenced blood TCR repertoires of five healthy adults to estimate repertoire size and the extent of clonotype sharing between individuals. Different laboratories and diverse techniques were used to prepare libraries and sequence TCR repertoires, to increase sequencing depth and limit assay-specific biases. Each donor's leukapheresis produced roughly between roughly 0.9 and 9 billion PBMCs. On the study overall, not on this receptor specifically: Pairwise subsampling led to the expectation that sequencing depth would affect the degree of clonotype sharing among donors. Across a handful of donors, roughly 5.4% of naive CD4, around 3.5% of naive CD8, 2.3% of memory CD4, and approximately 0.4% of memory CD8 clonotypes were shared. The genetic and exposure-history diversity represented was limited by the small number of donors. Rarefaction of sorted-subset datasets indicated incomplete sequencing despite the large sequencing depth. Compared with non-shared clonotypes, the clonotypes found in all four sorted-subset donors had higher generation probabilities. Sampling was restricted to blood, and TCR repertoires in tissues likely differ from the TCR repertoires found in blood. Estimated clonotype richness was generally larger for naive than for memory subsets.

Using the deep immunoSEQ assay, multiplex PCR amplified TCR CDR3 regions from genomic DNA. Genomic DNA extracted from each cell subset was distributed evenly over all wells of several immunoSEQ 96-well plates, and each plate served as one replicate. For sorted subsets, each replicate PCR was loaded with 200 ng genomic DNA, equivalent to about 30,000 T cell genomes. Purified libraries were measured with a Qubit 3.0 fluorometer, size-checked on a Bioanalyzer 2100, and measured again with the KAPA Library Quantification kit. Every immunoSEQ 96-well plate was sequenced on a dedicated single-read 150-cycle Illumina NextSeq 550 flow cell. The authors' analysis ran thus. Because the immunoSEQ output held only junctional sequences and lacked quality scores, the filtering could not match the filtering applied to full-length reads. To assign V/J genes and CDR3, sequences were annotated using PyIR, a Python wrapper for IgBLAST v1.9, with IMGT germline references. Reads were filtered out if the reads had weak V/J assignments (E-value above 1e-6), no CDR3, stop codons, out-of-frame junctions, or ambiguous translated residues. V3J clonotypes were defined as sequences sharing the same inferred V gene, J gene, and CDR3 amino acid sequence. Percentage overlap between repertoires was calculated by dividing the number of shared unique clonotypes by the size of the smaller repertoire. Richness of each repertoire was evaluated using RTK rarefaction, the Chao1 estimator, and Recon v2.1 estimates of unobserved clonotypes. OLGA was used to compute generation probabilities for all TCRbeta clonotypes that the gDNA method yielded from a handful of donors. In its TCRdb copy, this immuneACCESS table keeps in-frame sequences only and misses some clones. Where compared with another copy, unresolved V genes explain less than half of these, and the others have no known cause. For V, J and clone size, that table is used; D and trimming come from the DNA. Here the sample has roughly 650,000 clones; about 96% occur a single time. About 0.057% of the sample lies in the top ten.

The donors were healthy, HIV-negative adults with no recently reported acute infections or vaccinations. Every donor was a Caucasian adult living in Nashville, Tennessee, USA. CD4+ T cells were enriched through magnetic negative selection, after which naive cells were positively selected on CD45RA and the remaining negative fraction served as the memory subset. Blood was obtained by leukapheresis, after which PBMCs were separated by Ficoll-Histopaque density gradient centrifugation and cryopreserved in liquid nitrogen vapor phase. Purity and quantity of every magnetically sorted T cell population were checked by analytical flow cytometry. Genomic DNA was isolated from each sorted fraction and quantified by UV absorbance on a Nanodrop 2000c. As concerns this clone: The target of this receptor is not known. No per-base quality is available; no much larger clone lies one base away.

Counted from cysteine to phenylalanine, this CDR3 has 15 amino acids. The entry retains the CDR3 DNA only, 45 bases that are in frame from base 1. Germline trimming amounts to 4 bases on V and 2 bases on J, with 5 as the count of junction bases outside the gene matches. The germline V gene (reference sequence) specifies SGHNT as CDR1 and YYREEE as CDR2. The receptor chain draws on TRBV5-4 and TRBJ2-7, and TRBD2 matches 11 of the central bases. Sequencing input: naive CD4+ T cells sorted from blood. Reading the label with the study, this specimen's cell subset or site is: CD45RA+ positively selected. This TCR came from a young woman in good health. The DNA sequence is TGTGCCAGCAGCCCAGGGACTAGCGGAACCTACGAGCAGTACTTC. It is translated as CASSPGTSGTYEQYF.